Shown below are 9 T cell receptor beta chains from a single sample sequenced in a study of blood T cell repertoires in COVID-19. Some clones are missing from TCRdb's copy, which holds only in-frame ones; the method was immunoSEQ multiplex PCR. The table lists under 250,000 clones, around 88% of them singletons, with 10% to 15% in the top ten. The sequenced sample consisted of peripheral blood. The receptors were gathered from a man older than 75 with acute or convalescent COVID-19.

The V and J genes are TRBV10-3 and TRBJ2-7, with 9 bases identical to TRBD1. Germline V CDR1 and CDR2: ENHRY, SYGVKD. Trimming removed 6 bases from V and 4 bases from J; junction bases left unmatched: 4. The CDR3 consists of 13 residues. The CDR3 coding sequence is TGTGCCATCAGGCCGGGACAGGGTTACGAGCAGTACTTC. Translating gives CAIRPGQGYEQYF.

The V gene is TRBV7-9, the J gene TRBJ1-1; 9 bases line up with TRBD1. Germline loops: CDR1 SEHNR, CDR2 FQNEAQ (reference sequence). The CDR3 runs 16 residues. Germline trimming cut 6 bases from V and 0 bases from J; bases unmatched to any gene: 8. The DNA of the CDR3 is TGTGCCAGCAGGCAAGGACAGGGGACATTGAACACTGAAGCTTTCTTT. It translates to CASRQGQGTLNTEAFF.

V usage is TRBV19 and J usage is TRBJ1-5; no clear D. Germline V gene lookup returns CDR1 LNHDA and CDR2 SQIVND (reference sequence). CDR3 size: 13 residues. The V gene lost 5 bases and the J gene lost 6 bases, with 11 bases spanning the gap. CDR3 sequence reads: CASSEGFGQPQHF. The CDR3 coding sequence is TGTGCCAGTAGTGAGGGATTTGGTCAGCCCCAGCATTTT. Filled out from reference TRBV19 and TRBJ1-5, the complete variable domain reads DGGITQSPKYLFRKEGQNVTLSCEQNLNHDAMYWYRQDPGQGLRLIYYSQIVNDFQKGDIAEGYSVSREKKESFPLTVTSAQKNPTAFYLCASSEGFGQPQHFGDGTRLSIL.

The V gene is TRBV19, the J gene TRBJ2-2, with 8 bases fitting TRBD1. Germline CDR1 reads LNHDA; CDR2 reads SQIVND (reference sequence). The junction had 3 bases not matched to a gene; V was cut back by 9 bases and J by 0 bases. This CDR3 region has 14 residues. The CDR3 coding sequence is TGTGCCAGCCGACAGGGGCCGAACACCGGGGAGCTGTTTTTT. Protein product: CASRQGPNTGELFF.

The chain carries TRBV7-9 and TRBJ2-7, with TRBD1 as a possible D gene (6 bases). The CDR3 contains 17 residues. The V gene lost 3 bases and the J gene lost 3 bases, with 21 bases spanning the gap. The germline V gene encodes CDR1 SEHNR and CDR2 FQNEAQ (reference sequence). CDR3 residues: CASSFGALTGQYYEQYF. The CDR3 nucleotides read TGTGCCAGCAGCTTTGGGGCCCTGACAGGACAATACTACGAGCAGTACTTC. Together with reference TRBV7-9 and TRBJ2-7, the CDR3 gives the full variable domain: DTGVSQNPRHKITKRGQNVTFRCDPISEHNRLYWYRQTLGQGPEFLTYFQNEAQLEKSRLLSDRFSAERPKGSFSTLEIQRTEQGDSAMYLCASSFGALTGQYYEQYFGPGTRLTVT.

On this clone itself: Compared with germline, one end of the junction differs, possibly owing to a read error. The chain combines TRBV11-2 with TRBJ1-2; D is undetermined. The CDR3 is 11 residues long. From germline, CDR1 is SGHAT and CDR2 FQNNGV. CDR3 in DNA: TGTGCCAGCAGCTTAGCGACGTCGGGGTACTTC. This codes for CASSLATSGYF.

The CDR3 DNA reads as TGCGCCAGCAGAGCAGACAGGGTGAACACTGAAGCTTTCTTT. Translation gives CASRADRVNTEAFF. The genes are TRBV5-1 and TRBJ1-1; 7 bases are a match to TRBD1. V shed 5 bases and J 0 bases; nucleotides not matched to a gene: 4. The CDR3 loop spans 14 amino acids. Germline V gene sequence: CDR1 SGHRS, CDR2 YFSETQ.

This clone was detected once. CDR3 DNA sequence: TGTGCCAGTAGTACTGGACAGGGAAGTGGCTCCTATAATTCACCCCTCCACTTT. Protein: CASSTGQGSGSYNSPLHF. V is TRBV19 and J is TRBJ1-6; 8 bases align to TRBD1. Germline V gene lookup returns CDR1 LNHDA and CDR2 SQIVND (reference sequence). V gave up 4 bases and J gave up 0 bases; unmatched junction bases: 8. The CDR3 is 18 residues long.

The chain recombines TRBV28 with TRBJ2-7; 10 bases align to TRBD2. Looked up from germline, CDR1 is MDHEN and CDR2 is SYDVKM. The trim removed 3 bases at V and 5 bases at J, leaving 7 bases unmatched. This CDR3 has 15 residues. CDR3 region: CASSFLAGASHEQYF. The CDR3 DNA reads TGTGCCAGCAGTTTCCTAGCGGGAGCCAGCCACGAGCAGTACTTC.